This TCR beta chain emerged from a study of T cell responses to AZD1222 COVID-19 vaccine. V lost 3 bases to trimming and J lost 3 bases, with 9 bases between them. Germline V lookup: CDR1 LGHNA, CDR2 YSLEER. CDR3 length equals 14 residues. The table came from immunoSEQ multiplex PCR; TCRdb's copy has only in-frame clones and leaves some out. The sample lists about 140,000 clones; approximately 95% were seen once. For this clone: What it binds is not known.

Study findings and constraints: Variant regions that are unmutated are reportedly the target of nearly half of spike-specific TCRs. Among those given AZD1222, only five or six were seropositive at baseline. Spike was spanned by vaccine-associated CD4 TCRs, which were dominant at 160-218 and 743-854. Possibly, clonal diversity was underestimated; donors were largely white British and included more females.

The origin of this receptor is an adult in good health. This rearrangement joins TRBV4-3 to TRBJ2-1; D is perhaps TRBD1 (5 bases). The material was peripheral blood, obtained on day 0 of MenACWY control vaccination. As DNA, the CDR3 is TGCGCCAGCAGCCAGGACATTTACTACAATGAGCAGTTCTTC. Protein product: CASSQDIYYNEQFF.